This T cell receptor beta chain originates from a study of STAT5B mutations in CD4+ large granular lymphocyte leukemia. V was shortened by 3 bases and J by 5 bases, with 10 bases between the two germline ends. The germline V gene has CDR1 LNHDA and CDR2 SQIVND (reference sequence). The CDR3 runs to 13 residues. Sequencing used immunoSEQ multiplex PCR; TCRdb keeps in-frame clones, though not all of them. This table has tens of thousands of clones, around 81% appearing once. The chain joins TRBV19 to TRBJ2-5; tentatively, D is TRBD1 (5 bases). The specimen sequenced was CD4+ T cells from blood buffy coats. This TCR came from a human donor in good health. The chain's CDR3 is CASSIGRDETQYF. The CDR3 nucleotides are TGTGCCAGTAGTATCGGCAGGGATGAGACCCAGTACTTC. The whole variable domain, filled in from reference TRBV19 and TRBJ2-5, reads DGGITQSPKYLFRKEGQNVTLSCEQNLNHDAMYWYRQDPGQGLRLIYYSQIVNDFQKGDIAEGYSVSREKKESFPLTVTSAQKNPTAFYLCASSIGRDETQYFGPGTRLLVL.